The sequence of this TCR beta chain was determined in a study of T cells in localized non-small cell lung cancer. In regard to this clone: Its cognate antigen is unknown.

Assay used: immunoSEQ multiplex PCR; TCRdb lists only in-frame clones, some missing. In the table there are roughly 38,000 clones, about nine tenths of which are singletons. The CDR3 covers 15 residues. The germline gives CDR1 MNHNY, CDR2 SVGAGI (reference sequence). V was trimmed by 5 bases and J by 0 bases, leaving 13 bases between them. Broader study findings: Across samples, adjacent lung featured a median roughly 60 of the top 100 tumor clones. Uninvolved adjacent lung had higher T cell clonality than tumor and all other tissues. Prolonged overall survival went with higher T cell density in the blood.

Material: peripheral blood mononuclear cells, obtained before any cancer treatment. The chain is built from TRBV6-6 and TRBJ1-1, with D perhaps matching TRBD1 (5 bases). The source is a male donor at least 60 years old with stage II lung adenocarcinoma. This CDR3 is CASSPGTVMNTEAFF. In DNA, the CDR3 is TGTGCCAGCAGTCCCGGGACGGTCATGAACACTGAAGCTTTCTTT.